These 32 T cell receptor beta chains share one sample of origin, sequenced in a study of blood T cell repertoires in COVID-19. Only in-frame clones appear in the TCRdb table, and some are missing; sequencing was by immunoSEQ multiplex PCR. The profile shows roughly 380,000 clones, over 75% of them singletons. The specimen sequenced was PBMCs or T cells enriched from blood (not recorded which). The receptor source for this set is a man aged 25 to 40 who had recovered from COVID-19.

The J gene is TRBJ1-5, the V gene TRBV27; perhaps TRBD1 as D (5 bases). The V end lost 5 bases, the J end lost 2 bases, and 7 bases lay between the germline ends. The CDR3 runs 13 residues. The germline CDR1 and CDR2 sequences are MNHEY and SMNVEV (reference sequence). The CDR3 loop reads CASSTGRNQPQHF. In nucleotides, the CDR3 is TGTGCCAGCAGTACAGGCCGCAATCAGCCCCAGCATTTT.

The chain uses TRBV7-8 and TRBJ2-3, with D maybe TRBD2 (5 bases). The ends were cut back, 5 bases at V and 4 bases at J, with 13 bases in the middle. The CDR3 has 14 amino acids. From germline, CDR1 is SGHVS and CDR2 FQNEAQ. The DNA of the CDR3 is TGTGCCAGCAGCACCGGACTTTTGGCAGATACGCAGTATTTT. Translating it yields CASSTGLLADTQYF. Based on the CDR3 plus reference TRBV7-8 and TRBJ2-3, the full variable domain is GAGVSQSPRYKVAKRGQDVALRCDPISGHVSLFWYQQALGQGPEFLTYFQNEAQLDKSGLPSDRFFAERPEGSVSTLKIQRTQQEDSAVYLCASSTGLLADTQYFGPGTRLTVL.

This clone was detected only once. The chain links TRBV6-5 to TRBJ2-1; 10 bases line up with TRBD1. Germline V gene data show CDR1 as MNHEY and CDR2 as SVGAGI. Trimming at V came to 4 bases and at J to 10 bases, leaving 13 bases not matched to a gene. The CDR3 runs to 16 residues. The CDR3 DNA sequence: TGTGCCAGCAGTTTCGGGGGACAGGGGCTCACCAAGGAGCAGTTCTTC. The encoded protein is CASSFGGQGLTKEQFF.

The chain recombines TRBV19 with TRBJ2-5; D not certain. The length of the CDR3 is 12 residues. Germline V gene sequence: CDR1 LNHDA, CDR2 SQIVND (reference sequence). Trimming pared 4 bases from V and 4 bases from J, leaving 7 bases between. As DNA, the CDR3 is TGTGCCAGTAGTACGACTTCAGAGACCCAGTACTTC. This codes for CASSTTSETQYF.

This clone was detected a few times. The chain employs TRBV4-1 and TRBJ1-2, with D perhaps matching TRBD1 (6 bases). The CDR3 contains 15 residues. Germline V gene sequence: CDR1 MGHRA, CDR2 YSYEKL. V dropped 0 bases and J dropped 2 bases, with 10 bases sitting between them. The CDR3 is CASSQERTVNYGYTF. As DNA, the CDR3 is TGCGCCAGCAGCCAAGAGAGGACAGTAAACTATGGCTACACCTTC.

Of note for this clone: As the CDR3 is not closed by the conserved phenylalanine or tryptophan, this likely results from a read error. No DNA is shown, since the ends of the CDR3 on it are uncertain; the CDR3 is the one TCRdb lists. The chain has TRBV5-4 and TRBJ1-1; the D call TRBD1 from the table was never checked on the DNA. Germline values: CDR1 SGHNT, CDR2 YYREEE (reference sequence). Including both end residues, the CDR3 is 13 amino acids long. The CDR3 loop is CASSGDAGVSIRR.

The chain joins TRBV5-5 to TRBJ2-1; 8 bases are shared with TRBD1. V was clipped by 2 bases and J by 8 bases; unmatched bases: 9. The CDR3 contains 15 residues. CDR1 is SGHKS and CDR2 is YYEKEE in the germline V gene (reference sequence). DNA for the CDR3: TGTGCCAGCAGCTTTAATCAGGGGGCGAGCGATGAGCAGTTCTTC. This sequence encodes CASSFNQGASDEQFF.

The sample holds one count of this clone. The CDR3 DNA sequence: TGTGCCAGTAGGAATAGCGGGGACACCGGGGAGCTGTTTTTT. It yields the protein CASRNSGDTGELFF. The chain has TRBV19 and TRBJ2-2; TRBD2 matches at 8 bases. The CDR3 runs 14 residues. Looked up from germline, CDR1 is LNHDA and CDR2 is SQIVND (reference sequence). After removal of 6 bases from V and 3 bases from J, the junction contained 3 bases not matched to a gene.

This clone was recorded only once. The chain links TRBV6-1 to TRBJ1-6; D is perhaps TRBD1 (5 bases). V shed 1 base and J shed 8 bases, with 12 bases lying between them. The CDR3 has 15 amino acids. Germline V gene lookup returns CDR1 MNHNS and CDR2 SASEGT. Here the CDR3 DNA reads TGTGCCAGCAGTGAAGGGAAGGGGTCCTATTCACCCCTCCACTTT. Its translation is CASSEGKGSYSPLHF.

Written as DNA, the CDR3 is TGTGCCAGCGGACAGGGCGGCAAAAACATTCAGTACTTC. Translating gives CASGQGGKNIQYF. The rearrangement joins TRBV6-5 to TRBJ2-4; TRBD1 agrees at 8 bases. Trimming cost V 8 bases and J 3 bases; bases outside gene matches: 3. Germline assignment: CDR1 MNHEY and CDR2 SVGAGI. The CDR3 has 13 amino acids.

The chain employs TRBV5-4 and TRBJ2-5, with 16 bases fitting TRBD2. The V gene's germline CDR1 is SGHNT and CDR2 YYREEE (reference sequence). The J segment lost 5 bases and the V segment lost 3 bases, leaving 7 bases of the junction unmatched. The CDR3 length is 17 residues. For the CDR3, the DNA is TGTGCCAGCAGCTCCCCGGGACTAGCGGGGGGGCGGGAGACCCAGTACTTC. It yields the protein CASSSPGLAGGRETQYF.

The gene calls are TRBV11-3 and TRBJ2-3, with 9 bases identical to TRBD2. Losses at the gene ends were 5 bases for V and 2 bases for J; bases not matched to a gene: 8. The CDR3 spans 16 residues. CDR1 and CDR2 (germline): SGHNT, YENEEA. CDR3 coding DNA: TGTGCCAGCAGCCGAATTAGCGGGGGCCCCACAGATACGCAGTATTTT. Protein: CASSRISGGPTDTQYF.

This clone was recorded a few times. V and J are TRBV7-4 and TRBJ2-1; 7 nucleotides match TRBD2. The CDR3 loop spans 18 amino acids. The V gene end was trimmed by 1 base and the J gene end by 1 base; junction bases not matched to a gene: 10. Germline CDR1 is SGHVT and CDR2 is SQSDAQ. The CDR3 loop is CASSLGRGFISSYNEQFF. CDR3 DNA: TGTGCCAGCAGCTTAGGGCGGGGGTTTATCTCTTCCTACAATGAGCAGTTCTTC.

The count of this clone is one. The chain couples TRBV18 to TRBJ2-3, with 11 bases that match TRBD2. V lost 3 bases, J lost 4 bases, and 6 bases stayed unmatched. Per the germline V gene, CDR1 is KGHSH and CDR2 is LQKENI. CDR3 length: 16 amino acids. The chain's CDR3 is CASSPRLAGSADTQYF. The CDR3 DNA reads TGTGCCAGCTCACCCCGACTAGCGGGGAGCGCAGATACGCAGTATTTT.

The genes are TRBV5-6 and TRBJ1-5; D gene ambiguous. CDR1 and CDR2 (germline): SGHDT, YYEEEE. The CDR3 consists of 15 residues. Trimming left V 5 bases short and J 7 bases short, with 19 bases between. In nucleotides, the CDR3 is TGTGCCAGCAGTCGAAATCGGCAGGCCAGACAGCCCCAGCATTTT. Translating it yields CASSRNRQARQPQHF.

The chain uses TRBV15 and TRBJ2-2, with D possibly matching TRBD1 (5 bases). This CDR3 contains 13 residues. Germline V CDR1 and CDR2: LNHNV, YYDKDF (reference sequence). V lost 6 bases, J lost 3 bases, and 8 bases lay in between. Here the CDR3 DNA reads TGTGCCACCAGAGGGGAATACACCGGGGAGCTGTTTTTT. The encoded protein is CATRGEYTGELFF.

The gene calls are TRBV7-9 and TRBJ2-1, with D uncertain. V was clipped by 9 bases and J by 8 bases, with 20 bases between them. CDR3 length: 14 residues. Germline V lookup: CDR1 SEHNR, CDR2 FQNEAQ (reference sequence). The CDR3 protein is CASRFDRRRDEQFF. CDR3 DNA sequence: TGTGCCAGTAGATTCGACCGGCGCCGGGATGAGCAGTTCTTC.

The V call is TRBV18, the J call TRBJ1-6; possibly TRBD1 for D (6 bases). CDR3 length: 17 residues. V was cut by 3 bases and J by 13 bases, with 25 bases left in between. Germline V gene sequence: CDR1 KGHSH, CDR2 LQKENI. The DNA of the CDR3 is TGTGCCAGCTCACCCGACGGGGGCACCGGGGGGCCGATCCCCCTCCACTTT. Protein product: CASSPDGGTGGPIPLHF.

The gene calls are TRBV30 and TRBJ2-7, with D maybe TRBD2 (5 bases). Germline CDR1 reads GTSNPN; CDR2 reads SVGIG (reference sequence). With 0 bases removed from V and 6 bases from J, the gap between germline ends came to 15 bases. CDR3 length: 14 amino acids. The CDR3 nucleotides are TGTGCCTGGAGTGTACAAGGGAGTCAGGCCGAGCAGTACTTC. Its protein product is CAWSVQGSQAEQYF.

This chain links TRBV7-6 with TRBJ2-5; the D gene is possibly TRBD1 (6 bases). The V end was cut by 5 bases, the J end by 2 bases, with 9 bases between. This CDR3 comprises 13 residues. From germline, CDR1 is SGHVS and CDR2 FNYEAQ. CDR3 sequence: CASSRGQQETQYF. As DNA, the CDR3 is TGTGCCAGCAGCCGTGGACAGCAAGAGACCCAGTACTTC.

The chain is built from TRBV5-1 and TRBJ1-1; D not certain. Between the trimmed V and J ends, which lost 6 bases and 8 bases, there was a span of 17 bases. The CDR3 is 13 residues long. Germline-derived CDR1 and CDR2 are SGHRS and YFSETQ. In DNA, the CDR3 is TGCGCCAGCAACCGGGGTGGGTACGCGGAAGCTTTCTTT. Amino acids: CASNRGGYAEAFF. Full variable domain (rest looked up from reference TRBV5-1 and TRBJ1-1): KAGVTQTPRYLIKTRGQQVTLSCSPISGHRSVSWYQQTPGQGLQFLFEYFSETQRNKGNFPGRFSGRQFSNSRSEMNVSTLELGDSALYLCASNRGGYAEAFFGQGTRLTVV.

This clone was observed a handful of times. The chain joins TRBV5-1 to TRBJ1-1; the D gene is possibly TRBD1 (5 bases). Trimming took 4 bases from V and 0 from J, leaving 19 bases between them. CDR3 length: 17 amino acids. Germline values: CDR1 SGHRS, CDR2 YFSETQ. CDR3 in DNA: TGCGCCAGCAGCCACGAAGGGGCAGGGCTTTTGAACACTGAAGCTTTCTTT. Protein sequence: CASSHEGAGLLNTEAFF.

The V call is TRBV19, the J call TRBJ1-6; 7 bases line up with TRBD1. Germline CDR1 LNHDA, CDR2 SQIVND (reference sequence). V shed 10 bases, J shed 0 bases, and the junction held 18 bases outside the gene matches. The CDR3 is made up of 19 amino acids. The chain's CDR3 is CATSMGKGAMSSYNSPLHF. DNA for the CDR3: TGTGCCACCTCTATGGGGAAGGGGGCGATGAGCTCCTATAATTCACCCCTCCACTTT.

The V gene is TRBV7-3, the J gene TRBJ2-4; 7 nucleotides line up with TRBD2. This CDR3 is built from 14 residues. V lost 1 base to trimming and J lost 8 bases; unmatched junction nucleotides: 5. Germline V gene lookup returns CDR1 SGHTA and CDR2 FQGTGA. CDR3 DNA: TGTGCCAGCAGCTTAATGGCGGGGGTGGACATTCAGTACTTC. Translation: CASSLMAGVDIQYF.

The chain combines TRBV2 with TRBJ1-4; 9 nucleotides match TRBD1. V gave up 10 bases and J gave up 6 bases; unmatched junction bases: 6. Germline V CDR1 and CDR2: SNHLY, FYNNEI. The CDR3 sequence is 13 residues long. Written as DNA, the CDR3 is TGTGCCACCGCGGGACAGGGCTATGAAAAACTGTTTTTT. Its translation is CATAGQGYEKLFF.

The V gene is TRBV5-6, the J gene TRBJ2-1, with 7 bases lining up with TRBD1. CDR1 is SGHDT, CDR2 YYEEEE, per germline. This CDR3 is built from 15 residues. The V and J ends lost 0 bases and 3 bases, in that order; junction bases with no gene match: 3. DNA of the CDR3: TGTGCCAGCAGCTTGGGGGCAGGGGGCTACAATGAGCAGTTCTTC. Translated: CASSLGAGGYNEQFF.

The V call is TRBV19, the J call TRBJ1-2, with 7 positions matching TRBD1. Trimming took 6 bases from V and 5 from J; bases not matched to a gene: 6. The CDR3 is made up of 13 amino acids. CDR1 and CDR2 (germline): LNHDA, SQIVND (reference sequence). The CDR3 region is CASRGQVKYGYTF. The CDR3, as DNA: TGTGCCAGTAGAGGACAGGTGAAATATGGCTACACCTTC. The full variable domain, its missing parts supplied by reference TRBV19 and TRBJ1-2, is DGGITQSPKYLFRKEGQNVTLSCEQNLNHDAMYWYRQDPGQGLRLIYYSQIVNDFQKGDIAEGYSVSREKKESFPLTVTSAQKNPTAFYLCASRGQVKYGYTFGSGTRLTVV.

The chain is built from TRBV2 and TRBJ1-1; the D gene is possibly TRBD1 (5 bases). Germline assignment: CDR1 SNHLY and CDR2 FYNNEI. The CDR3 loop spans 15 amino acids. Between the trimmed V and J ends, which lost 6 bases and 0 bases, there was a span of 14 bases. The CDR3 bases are TGTGCCAGCAGGGAAACAGGAGTTATGAACACTGAAGCTTTCTTT. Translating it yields CASRETGVMNTEAFF.

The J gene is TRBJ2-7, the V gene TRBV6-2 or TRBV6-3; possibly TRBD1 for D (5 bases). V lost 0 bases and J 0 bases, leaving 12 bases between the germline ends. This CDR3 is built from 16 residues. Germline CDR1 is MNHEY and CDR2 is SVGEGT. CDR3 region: CASSYSPGSTSYEQYF. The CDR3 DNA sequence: TGTGCCAGCAGTTACTCGCCAGGGTCTACCTCCTACGAGCAGTACTTC.

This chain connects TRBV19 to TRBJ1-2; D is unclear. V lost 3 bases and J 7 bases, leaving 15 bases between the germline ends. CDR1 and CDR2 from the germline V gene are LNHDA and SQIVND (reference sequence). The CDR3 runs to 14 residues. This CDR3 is CASSMLSRETGYTF. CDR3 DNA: TGTGCCAGTAGTATGCTCTCGAGGGAAACTGGCTACACCTTC.

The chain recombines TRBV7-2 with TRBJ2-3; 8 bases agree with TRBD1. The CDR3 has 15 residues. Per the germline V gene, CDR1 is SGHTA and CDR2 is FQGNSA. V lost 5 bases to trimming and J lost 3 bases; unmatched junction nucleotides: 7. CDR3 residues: CASSPGQGWTDTQYF. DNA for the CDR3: TGTGCCAGCAGCCCCGGACAGGGATGGACAGATACGCAGTATTTT.

As DNA, the CDR3 is TGTGCCAGCAGTTATGAGGGGGCTGAAGCTTTCTTT. Protein: CASSYEGAEAFF. The chain has TRBV6-5 and TRBJ1-1; D may be TRBD1 (6 bases). The CDR3 extends over 12 amino acids. The germline V gene encodes CDR1 MNHEY and CDR2 SVGAGI. Between the trimmed V and J ends, which lost 3 bases and 6 bases, there was a span of 8 bases.